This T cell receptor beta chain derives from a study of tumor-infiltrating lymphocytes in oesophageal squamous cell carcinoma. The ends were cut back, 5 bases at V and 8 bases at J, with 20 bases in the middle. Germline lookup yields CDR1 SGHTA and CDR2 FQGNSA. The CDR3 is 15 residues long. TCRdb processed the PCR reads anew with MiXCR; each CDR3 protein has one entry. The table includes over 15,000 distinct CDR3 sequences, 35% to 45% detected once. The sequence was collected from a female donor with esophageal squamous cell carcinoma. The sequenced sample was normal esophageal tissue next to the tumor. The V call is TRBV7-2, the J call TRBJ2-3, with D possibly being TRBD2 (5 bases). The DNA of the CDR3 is TGTGCCAGCAGCCCACCCGGGATTTACAAAACTACGCAGTATTTT. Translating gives CASSPPGIYKTTQYF.